This T cell receptor (beta chain) was recorded in a study of cytomegalovirus exposure and HLA in healthy donors (dated by TCRdb to the late 2010s). Regarding the study in general: In an earlier analysis of 450 to 750 of the donors, under 300 Gb of sequence data and roughly 100 million unique TCR beta sequences from roughly 180 million T cells were reported. The later analysis used no new phenotypic data to find candidate immune exposures, relying instead on TCR beta sequences and their occurrence across donors. An early release covering roughly 600 HLA-typed donors comprised approximately 300 gigabases of sequencing data and approximately 80 million unique TCR sequences. Both class I and class II loci were covered by HLA typing, at four-digit resolution. To predict cytomegalovirus infection status, the study combined high-throughput TCR immunosequencing, statistical association of individual TCRs with disease status, and machine learning. The number of donors typed differed by locus, with 629-630 for A, B, C, DRB1 and DQB1, around 560 for DQA1, about 610 for DPA1, and some 450 for DPB1. On average, roughly 240,000 unique TCR beta nucleotide sequences were sequenced per donor among about 400 genotyped donors of the cohort, with roughly 18% of those sequences being non-productive. Donor age, sex, ethnicity and CMV serostatus were collected together with the repertoire data. In addition to the first cohort of 500 to 850 subjects, a separate validation cohort of under 150 different subjects was used. The study was designed to test whether signatures of past pathogen exposure could be identified by cataloging public T cell receptors. A later analysis re-analyzed previously published TCR beta repertoires from 500 to 700 donors and added high-resolution HLA genotyping to study TCR occurrence patterns. A later genetic analysis took genome-wide SNP genotypes for about 55% of the roughly 700 donors and used that subset as a discovery cohort. Roughly 5 DR-DQ haplotypes were treated as single units for association and clustering because of strong linkage in the cohort. In an earlier analysis of roughly 580 of the donors, high-throughput TCR beta sequencing was used to judge whether each TCR beta V gene segment behaved as functional or pseudogenic. Among the roughly 400 genotyped donors, approximately 81% belonged to the genetic ancestry cluster associated with self-reported Caucasian donors. Every discovery cohort repertoire had been produced on one sequencing platform. The study profiled the T cell repertoires of around 700 subjects by immunosequencing and related them to cytomegalovirus serostatus.

Broader findings and caveats from the paper: Because the 87-base-pair reads could not distinguish some IMGT-functional V segments, including TRBV6-2 and TRBV6-3, those segments were excluded. The presence/absence analyses assumed that sequencing depth was roughly uniform across donors, and that assumption may not be true. A later genetic analysis associated a missense DCLRE1C variant with V-gene and J-gene trimming of TCR beta chains, and an independent cohort replicated the association. Specific HLA alleles were associated with over 15,000 TCR beta sequences at a false discovery rate of 0.05 in a later analysis. According to a later analysis, TCR association rates differed among HLA loci, with DRB1 alleles showing the most associated TCRs and HLA-C alleles showing the fewest. For the cohort, immune exposure information was limited to CMV serostatus. A total of around 150 TCR beta chains were listed by the study as associated with cytomegalovirus. According to the authors, the approach could potentially be generalized to other disease states and immunological phenotypes. A cluster of highly shared sequence variants was judged likely to represent a technical artifact of the sequencing pipeline. Because some donors lacked HLA typing at each locus, the association tests relied only on the typed subset. A further reported finding was that TCR beta sequences accurately predicted the HLA-A and HLA-B alleles for most subjects in the first cohort. Seventeen rarely observed V segments, including chromosome 9 orphons, were excluded from the earlier analysis of 550 to 700 of the donors because counts were too low. Compared with equally common non-associated chains, HLA-associated TCR beta chains in a later analysis were more clonally expanded and had lower generation probabilities. An earlier analysis of approximately 600 of the donors showed that most TCR beta V segments appeared in productive rearrangements either about 87% or about 30% of the time, which broadly matched IMGT annotations. In a later analysis, most CMV-associated TCR beta chains were found to appear HLA-restricted, with HLA associations seemingly driven largely by CMV exposure. In both the original and validation cohorts, the classifier was reported to diagnose cytomegalovirus status with high specificity and sensitivity. Most TCR sequences were observed very rarely across donors, whereas some public TCRs were present in many individuals. Correlated functional status among segregating V segments might be attributable to linkage disequilibrium, but an unknown experimental factor could not be ruled out. Several of the top co-occurrence clusters appeared to be linked to parvovirus B19, influenza, CMV and Epstein-Barr virus, according to a later analysis. In vitro tests confirmed that a few of the cytomegalovirus-associated TCR beta chains recognize cytomegalovirus antigens. According to a later genetic analysis, donors in an Asian-associated ancestry cluster had fewer N-insertions in productive TCRs than the approximately 710-donor mean. The cohort was sequenced for TCR beta chains only, and without alpha or paired-chain data the features that could be detected were limited. Strong co-occurrence of HLA alleles, especially DR and DQ, made assigning TCR associations to individual alleles difficult.

The germline V gene yields KGHSH for CDR1 and LQKENI for CDR2. The CDR3 measures 15 amino acids from cysteine to phenylalanine. Only the CDR3 portion is preserved as DNA: 45 bases, with reading frame beginning at the first base. After removal of 2 bases from V and 8 bases from J, the junction retains 5 bases not matched to a gene. The library was produced with the immunoSEQ multiplex PCR assay. The multiplex PCR relied on a mix of 60 forward primers for TCR Vbeta segments and 13 reverse primers for TCR Jbeta segments. A multiplex PCR assay on genomic DNA amplified the CDR3 region of rearranged TCR beta genes. On the Illumina HiSeq System, the amplified TCR beta libraries were sequenced as 87-base-pair reads. For the original study's pipeline: A later analysis counted approximately 74 million unique TCR beta chains across the 690 or so repertoires, and some 12 million of these chains were shared by at least two donors. A nearest-neighbor algorithm error-corrected the raw reads and collapsed the reads into unique sequences, merging closely related sequences to remove PCR and sequencing errors. Alignment of CDR3 sequences to IMGT reference sequences was used to assign V, D and J gene segments. Each retained sequence needed at least a six-nucleotide match to both a V gene segment and a J gene segment. Rearrangements were called productive when the CDR3 lacked stop codons and stayed in frame with V and J; all others were non-productive. Following IMGT convention, CDR3 was defined as the stretch from the second conserved V-encoded cysteine up to the conserved J-encoded phenylalanine. The earlier analysis of approximately 500 of the donors excluded sequences that lacked an unambiguous match to a single V gene segment. An earlier analysis of several hundred of the donors called V segments functional above 56.7% productive rearrangements and segregating when the between-donor standard deviation exceeded 5%. A statistical classification framework was built to diagnose cytomegalovirus status from the catalog of TCR beta chain sequences. A later analysis assigned V and J genes by comparing TCR nucleotide sequences with IMGT/GENE-DB human TR gene sequences. In a later analysis, CDR3 sequences and most-parsimonious VDJ recombination scenarios were assigned using the TCRdist pipeline. In a later analysis, every TCR beta chain was defined by the combination of its CDR3 amino acid sequence and its V-gene family, and reads without a unique V-gene family were dropped. As a way to deal with suspected cross-contamination and a sequencing artifact, a later analysis dropped 450 to 600 nucleotide sequences that were highly shared and had low generation probability. A later analysis calculated a clonal expansion index for each public chain from normalized within-repertoire ranks of inferred template counts. A later analysis computed generation probabilities with a VDJ recombination model fitted to out-of-frame rearrangements, and checked the results against IGoR. In a later analysis, hypergeometric tests were used to score TCR-TCR, TCR-HLA and TCR-CMV co-occurrence, with a repertoire-size bias correction applied to TCR pairs. In a later analysis, false discovery rates were estimated by permuting HLA or CMV assignments 20 times. In a later analysis, co-occurring TCRs were grouped using DBSCAN, and TCRdist sequence similarity was added for clustering within HLA-allele-positive subsets. Repertoires with fewer than 30,000 or more than 120,000 public chains were left out of co-occurrence clustering, as were about 5 repertoires with anomalous nucleotide sharing. TCRdb provides this immuneACCESS table in a form limited to in-frame rearrangements. Some clones are lacking; in checked studies, under half of them reflect an unresolved V gene, and why the rest are absent is not known. D and trimming were read from the DNA, whereas the V and J calls and clone size are those reported in that table. The sample table holds about 160,000 clones, of which approximately 84% were seen once. Of the sample, around 0.37% is held by the ten largest clones.

To note about this clone: What antigen it recognizes has not been identified. Base qualities were left out, and no much larger clone turns up one base away.

The cohort consisted of 666 healthy bone marrow donors. At the time of sampling, all cohort members were nominally healthy, though unrecorded immune exposures were likely present. The donor tested CMV seronegative, placing the donor among the 350 to 400 seronegative members of the cohort. A peripheral blood sample was provided by each donor, and peripheral blood mononuclear cells were used for TCR beta sequencing. The Qiagen DNeasy Blood Extraction Kit was used to extract genomic DNA from the blood cell samples. The sequence derives from a boy between 2 and 10 years old in good health and CMV-seronegative. The chain couples TRBV18 to TRBJ1-4; 10 nucleotides in the junction match TRBD1. Source material: PBMCs. In nucleotides, the sequence is TGTGCCAGCTCACCATGGGGGACAGGGGAAGAAAAACTGTTTTTT. Translated, this gives CASSPWGTGEEKLFF.